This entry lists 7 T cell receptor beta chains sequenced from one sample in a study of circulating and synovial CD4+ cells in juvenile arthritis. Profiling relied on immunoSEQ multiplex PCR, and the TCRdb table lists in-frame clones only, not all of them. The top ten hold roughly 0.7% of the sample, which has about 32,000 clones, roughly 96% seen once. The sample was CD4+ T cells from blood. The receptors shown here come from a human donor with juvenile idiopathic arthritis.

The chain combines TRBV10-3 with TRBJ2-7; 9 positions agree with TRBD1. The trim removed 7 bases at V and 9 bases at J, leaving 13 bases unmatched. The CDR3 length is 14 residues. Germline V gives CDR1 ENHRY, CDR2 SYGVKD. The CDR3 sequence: CAITPGRDREVQYF. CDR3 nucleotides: TGTGCCATCACCCCCGGAAGGGACAGGGAGGTGCAGTACTTC.

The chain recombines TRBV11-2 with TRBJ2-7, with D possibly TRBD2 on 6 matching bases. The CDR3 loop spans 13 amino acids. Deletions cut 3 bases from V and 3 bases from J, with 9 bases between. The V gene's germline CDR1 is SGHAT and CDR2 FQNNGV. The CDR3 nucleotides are TGTGCCAGCAGCTTGCTCGGGGGCTACGAGCAGTACTTC. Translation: CASSLLGGYEQYF.

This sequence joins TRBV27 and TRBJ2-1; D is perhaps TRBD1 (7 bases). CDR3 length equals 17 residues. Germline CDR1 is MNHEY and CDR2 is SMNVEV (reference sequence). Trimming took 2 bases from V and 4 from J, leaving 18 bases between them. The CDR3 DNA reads TGTGCCAGCAGTTTACACCCCCCCAGGGGGGCTTACAATGAGCAGTTCTTC. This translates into CASSLHPPRGAYNEQFF.

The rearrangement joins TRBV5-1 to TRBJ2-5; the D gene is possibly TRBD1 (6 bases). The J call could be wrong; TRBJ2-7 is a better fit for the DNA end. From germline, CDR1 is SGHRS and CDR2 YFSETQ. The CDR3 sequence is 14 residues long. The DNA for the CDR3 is TGCGCCAGCAGCTTGGCTCCAGGGGTCGACGAGCAGTACTTC. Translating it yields CASSLAPGVDEQYF.

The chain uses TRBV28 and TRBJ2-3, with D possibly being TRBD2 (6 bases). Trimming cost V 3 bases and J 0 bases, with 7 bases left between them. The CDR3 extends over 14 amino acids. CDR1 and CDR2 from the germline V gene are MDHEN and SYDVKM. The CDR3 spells CASSLGLSTDTQYF. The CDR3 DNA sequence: TGTGCCAGCAGTTTGGGACTTAGCACAGATACGCAGTATTTT.

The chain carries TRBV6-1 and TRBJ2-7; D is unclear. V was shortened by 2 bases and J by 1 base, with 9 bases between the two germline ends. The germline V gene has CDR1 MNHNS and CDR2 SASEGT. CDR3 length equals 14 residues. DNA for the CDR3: TGTGCCAGCAGTGAACCGGGTTCGTCCTACGAGCAGTACTTC. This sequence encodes CASSEPGSSYEQYF.

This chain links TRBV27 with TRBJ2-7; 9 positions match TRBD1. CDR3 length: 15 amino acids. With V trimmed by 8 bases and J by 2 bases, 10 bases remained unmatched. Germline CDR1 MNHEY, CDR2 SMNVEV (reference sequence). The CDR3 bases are TGTGCCAGCCGAGAACCGGGACAGGGAACCTACGAGCAGTACTTC. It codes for CASREPGQGTYEQYF.